Each of the 18 T cell receptor beta chains below was sequenced from the same sample in a study of beta chain features in type 1 diabetes. The sequenced template was cDNA made from the entire isolated RNA. The protocol was immunoSEQ multiplex PCR, while the TCRdb copy is restricted to in-frame clones and leaves out a portion. The sample includes about 260,000 clones, more than 65% of them seen just once. Sequenced input: naive CD4+ T cells from blood. The receptors shown here come from a man younger than 40 in good health.

There are a few counts of this clone. This rearrangement joins TRBV25-1 to TRBJ2-5, with 8 positions matching TRBD2. The CDR3 has 17 residues. The germline CDR1 and CDR2 sequences are MGHDK and SYGVNS. V lost 3 bases, J lost 4 bases, and 13 bases stayed unmatched. In DNA, the CDR3 is TGTGCCAGCAGTGACGGGTATACGAGGGCGGGGGGAGAGACCCAGTACTTC. Encoded protein: CASSDGYTRAGGETQYF.

This clone was seen only a few times. The rearrangement links TRBV5-1 to TRBJ2-1, with D tentatively TRBD2 (5 bases). V gave up 0 bases and J gave up 7 bases, with 14 bases separating them. Germline CDR1 and CDR2: SGHRS and YFSETQ. The CDR3 contains 15 residues. CDR3 bases: TGCGCCAGCAGCTTGGCGGTGACTAATGGGAATGAGCAGTTCTTC. It specifies CASSLAVTNGNEQFF.

In this sample, this clone turned up a few times. The rearrangement uses TRBV30 and TRBJ1-2; D uncertain. The CDR3 runs to 12 residues. Trimming left V 1 base short and J 12 bases short, with 15 bases between. The germline CDR1 and CDR2 sequences are GTSNPN and SVGIG (reference sequence). CDR3 sequence reads: CAWSGPALGNTF. For the CDR3, the DNA is TGTGCCTGGAGTGGCCCGGCACTTGGTAACACCTTC.

The V gene is TRBV7-9, the J gene TRBJ2-1, with D tentatively TRBD2 (5 bases). V was pared by 3 bases and J by 2 bases, with 11 bases between. Germline loops: CDR1 SEHNR, CDR2 FQNEAQ (reference sequence). The length of the CDR3 is 15 residues. CDR3 protein: CASSFPGWAYNEQFF. DNA of the CDR3: TGTGCCAGCAGCTTCCCGGGATGGGCCTACAATGAGCAGTTCTTC.

Regarding this clone: Other DNA sequences within the sample encode an identical CDR3. The rearrangement joins TRBV29-1 to TRBJ1-5; perhaps TRBD1 as D (5 bases). The V gene's germline CDR1 is SQVTM and CDR2 ANQGSEA. This CDR3 has 13 residues. V gave up 2 bases and J gave up 4 bases, with 9 bases separating them. In nucleotides, the CDR3 is TGCAGCGTTGAAACAGGTAGAAATCAGCCCCAGCATTTT. Translation gives CSVETGRNQPQHF.

The rearrangement joins TRBV10-2 to TRBJ2-3; possibly TRBD1 for D (5 bases). In germline, CDR1 is WSHSY, CDR2 SAAADI. Deletions cut 0 bases from V and 3 bases from J, with 16 bases between. The CDR3 loop spans 17 amino acids. CDR3 region: CASSESKRTPVTDTQYF. CDR3 nucleotide sequence: TGCGCCAGCAGTGAGTCGAAACGGACACCAGTAACAGATACGCAGTATTTT.

V and J are TRBV7-9 and TRBJ2-7; 10 bases agree with TRBD1. Germline lookup yields CDR1 SEHNR and CDR2 FQNEAQ (reference sequence). The junction had 5 bases not matched to a gene; V was cut back by 5 bases and J by 4 bases. The CDR3 spans 14 residues. The CDR3 DNA follows: TGTGCCAGCAGCCCCCGGGACAGGGGATACGAGCAGTACTTC. Its protein product is CASSPRDRGYEQYF. Combining the CDR3 with reference TRBV7-9 and TRBJ2-7 gives the whole variable domain DTGVSQNPRHKITKRGQNVTFRCDPISEHNRLYWYRQTLGQGPEFLTYFQNEAQLEKSRLLSDRFSAERPKGSFSTLEIQRTEQGDSAMYLCASSPRDRGYEQYFGPGTRLTVT.

The chain has TRBV9 and TRBJ2-7; D is undetermined. Trimming left V 4 bases short and J 1 base short, with 12 bases between. CDR1 and CDR2 from the germline V gene are SGDLS and YYNGEE. The CDR3 runs to 14 residues. The CDR3 DNA reads TGTGCCAGCAGCCTAGAGGACGGTTCCTACGAGCAGTACTTC. Amino acids: CASSLEDGSYEQYF.

V is TRBV25-1 and J is TRBJ1-6; no definite D call. The germline V and J ends were trimmed by 5 bases and 9 bases, with 11 bases remaining between them. The germline CDR1 and CDR2 sequences are MGHDK and SYGVNS. This CDR3 contains 13 residues. CDR3 residues: CASSRPVGSPLHF. In DNA form, the CDR3 reads TGTGCCAGCAGTAGGCCCGTGGGTTCACCCCTCCACTTT.

The chain joins TRBV28 to TRBJ2-5; D gene ambiguous. In germline, CDR1 is MDHEN, CDR2 SYDVKM. The CDR3 runs 14 residues. The ends were cut back, 2 bases at V and 2 bases at J, with 9 bases in the middle. The CDR3 DNA reads as TGTGCCAGCAGTTTAGGGCAGATACAAGAGACCCAGTACTTC. This codes for CASSLGQIQETQYF.

A word on this clone: Other DNA sequences of this sample code for an identical CDR3. The chain carries TRBV30 and TRBJ1-5, with 9 bases that match TRBD1. J gave up 7 bases and V 2 bases, and 6 bases lay outside the gene matches. In germline, CDR1 is GTSNPN, CDR2 SVGIG (reference sequence). This CDR3 comprises 14 residues. CDR3 amino acids: CAWSPGQGGQPQHF. The CDR3 nucleotides are TGTGCCTGGAGTCCGGGACAGGGAGGACAGCCCCAGCATTTT.

The J gene is TRBJ2-1, the V gene TRBV10-3, with 8 bases identical to TRBD2. CDR3 size: 15 residues. In germline, CDR1 is ENHRY, CDR2 SYGVKD. V dropped 2 bases and J dropped 7; count of bases not matched to a gene: 7. CDR3 region: CAISESGSQRNEQFF. CDR3 in DNA: TGTGCCATCAGTGAGAGCGGGAGTCAGAGGAATGAGCAGTTCTTC.

A remark on this clone: Other DNA sequences from this sample encode an identical CDR3 as well. The V and J genes are TRBV7-9 and TRBJ2-3; the D is unclear. This CDR3 is built from 12 residues. The germline V and J ends were trimmed by 5 bases and 4 bases, with 7 bases remaining between them. Per the germline V gene, CDR1 is SEHNR and CDR2 is FQNEAQ (reference sequence). The CDR3 DNA reads as TGTGCCAGCAGCCTGGTCCCAGATACGCAGTATTTT. Amino acid sequence: CASSLVPDTQYF.

A few counts support this clone. Sequence at one end of the junction differs from germline and may be a read error. The chain recombines TRBV7-2 with TRBJ1-1; no clear D. CDR1 and CDR2 from the germline V gene are SGHTA and FQGNSA. The CDR3 length is 12 residues. The CDR3 spells CASSLASAPRAF. The CDR3 DNA is TGTGCCAGCAGCTTAGCTAGTGCGCCTCGGGCCTTT.

The chain has TRBV18 and TRBJ2-2; the D call may be TRBD1 or TRBD2 (5 bases each). The CDR3 covers 15 residues. V shed 4 bases and J shed 7 bases, with 16 bases lying between them. Germline CDR1 KGHSH, CDR2 LQKENI. CDR3 loop: CASSQGSPGNGELFF. CDR3 DNA sequence: TGTGCCAGCTCACAGGGGAGTCCAGGGAACGGGGAGCTGTTTTTT. Full variable domain (missing parts from reference TRBV18 and TRBJ2-2): NAGVMQNPRHLVRRRGQEARLRCSPMKGHSHVYWYRQLPEEGLKFMVYLQKENIIDESGMPKERFSAEFPKEGPSILRIQQVVRGDSAAYFCASSQGSPGNGELFFGEGSRLTVL.

The chain is built from TRBV6-1 and TRBJ1-6; D gene uncertain. The germline CDR1 and CDR2 sequences are MNHNS and SASEGT. This CDR3 has 17 residues. V was pared by 0 bases and J by 0 bases, with 9 bases between. This CDR3 reads CASSEALRSSYNSPLHF. CDR3 coding DNA: TGTGCCAGCAGTGAAGCGCTTCGGAGCTCCTATAATTCACCCCTCCACTTT.

The chain links TRBV30 to TRBJ2-1; TRBD2 agrees at 7 bases. The junction had 7 bases not matched to a gene; V was cut back by 7 bases and J by 10 bases. Germline V gives CDR1 GTSNPN, CDR2 SVGIG (reference sequence). The CDR3 is 11 residues long. CDR3 nucleotides: TGTGCCTCGTCATTGCGGGGGGAGCAGTTCTTC. It translates to CASSLRGEQFF. The whole variable domain, remainder taken from reference TRBV30 and TRBJ2-1, is SQTIHQWPATLVQPVGSPLSLECTVEGTSNPNLYWYRQAAGRGLQLLFYSVGIGQISSEVPQNLSASRPQDRQFILSSKKLLLSDSGFYLCASSLRGEQFFGPGTRLTVL.

The genes are TRBV7-9 and TRBJ2-3, with 10 bases aligning to TRBD2. In germline, CDR1 is SEHNR, CDR2 FQNEAQ (reference sequence). Losses at the gene ends were 5 bases for V and 4 bases for J; bases not matched to a gene: 9. The CDR3 length is 16 residues. The CDR3 reads CASSPQSGRGSDTQYF. CDR3 DNA sequence: TGTGCCAGCAGCCCCCAAAGCGGGAGGGGATCAGATACGCAGTATTTT.